The 29 T cell receptor beta chains listed next were all sequenced from one sample in a study of T cell responses to AZD1222 COVID-19 vaccine. Sequenced by immunoSEQ multiplex PCR; TCRdb stores in-frame clones only, minus some. The sample holds about 110,000 clones, around 87% seen once. The sequencing here drew on peripheral blood, taken 28 days after the second AZD1222 dose. Every receptor here comes from an adult who received the AZD1222 COVID-19 vaccine.

The chain recombines TRBV28 with TRBJ2-1; D unresolved. CDR3 length equals 12 residues. The germline V gene has CDR1 MDHEN and CDR2 SYDVKM. Trimming pared 3 bases from V and 10 bases from J, leaving 10 bases between. The CDR3 region has the DNA TGTGCCAGCAGTTTGGGCACGGTCGAGCAGTTCTTC. The encoded protein is CASSLGTVEQFF.

The chain recombines TRBV6-5 with TRBJ2-1; 8 nucleotides match TRBD1. The CDR3 contains 15 residues. J was trimmed by 4 bases and V by 10 bases; bases with no gene match: 12. Germline loops: CDR1 MNHEY, CDR2 SVGAGI. The chain's CDR3 is CAISDRDRLYNEQFF. The CDR3 DNA sequence: TGTGCCATCTCCGACCGGGACAGGTTATACAATGAGCAGTTCTTC.

This clone was recorded only once. This chain links TRBV4-2 with TRBJ1-1; D remains unclear. The CDR3 extends over 13 amino acids. From germline, CDR1 is LGHNA and CDR2 YNFKEQ. Trimming shortened V by 0 bases and J by 4 bases, and 6 bases separated the two germline ends. This CDR3 is CASSQEPGTEAFF. The DNA of the CDR3 is TGTGCCAGCAGCCAAGAACCGGGCACTGAAGCTTTCTTT.

In its sample, this clone was seen a few times. The chain uses TRBV12-3 or TRBV12-4 and TRBJ2-7; no definite D call. Trimming pared 7 bases from V and 6 bases from J, leaving 10 bases between. The CDR3 spans 11 residues. The CDR3 nucleotides are TGTGCCAGCACTCAACTGGGCGAGCAGTACTTC. This codes for CASTQLGEQYF.

The chain couples TRBV12-3 or TRBV12-4 to TRBJ1-1; D uncertain. The ends were cut back, 2 bases at V and 6 bases at J, with 10 bases in the middle. The CDR3 contains 13 residues. The CDR3 protein is CASSLPGRAEAFF. The DNA of the CDR3 is TGTGCCAGCAGTTTACCGGGGAGGGCTGAAGCTTTCTTT.

In this sample, this clone turned up a few times. The chain carries TRBV19 and TRBJ2-5, with D possibly being TRBD1 or TRBD2 (5 bases each). Trimming took 6 bases from V and 0 from J, leaving 17 bases between them. Germline V lookup: CDR1 LNHDA, CDR2 SQIVND (reference sequence). The CDR3 covers 16 residues. The CDR3 loop reads CASRQTGGPDQETQYF. The DNA for the CDR3 is TGTGCCAGTAGACAAACAGGAGGCCCCGACCAAGAGACCCAGTACTTC.

This chain joins TRBV9 and TRBJ2-3; D is unclear. CDR3 length: 12 amino acids. Germline CDR1 reads SGDLS; CDR2 reads YYNGEE. Trimming took off 1 base at V and 4 bases at J, with 4 bases between the two ends. The CDR3 here is CASSVSSDTQYF. CDR3 in DNA: TGTGCCAGCAGCGTATCCTCAGATACGCAGTATTTT.

CDR3 sequence: CASSYRGHHTEAFF. CDR3 sequence (DNA): TGTGCCAGCAGTTATAGGGGGCATCACACTGAAGCTTTCTTT. The rearrangement uses TRBV25-1 and TRBJ1-1; 7 bases match TRBD1. The germline CDR1 and CDR2 sequences are MGHDK and SYGVNS. The CDR3 is made up of 14 amino acids. V lost 5 bases, J lost 3 bases, and 6 bases stayed unmatched.

V usage is TRBV6-4 and J usage is TRBJ1-6, with D tentatively TRBD1 (5 bases). This CDR3 region has 15 residues. Trimming removed 0 bases from V and 4 bases from J, with 7 bases in between. Germline V gene lookup returns CDR1 MRHNA and CDR2 SNTAGT. This CDR3 reads CASSDSGGYNSPLHF. The CDR3 DNA is TGTGCCAGCAGTGACTCGGGGGGTTATAATTCACCCCTCCACTTT.

This rearrangement joins TRBV11-2 to TRBJ1-1, with D perhaps TRBD1 (5 bases). Looked up from germline, CDR1 is SGHAT and CDR2 is FQNNGV. Trimming stripped 7 bases from V and 4 bases from J, with 13 bases between. The CDR3 totals 13 residues. The CDR3 protein is CASTQTVFTEAFF. CDR3 in DNA: TGTGCCAGCACCCAGACAGTTTTCACTGAAGCTTTCTTT.

Only a few counts were recorded for this clone. The rearrangement joins TRBV3-1 (or the pseudogene TRBV3-2) to TRBJ1-1; unclear D gene. V dropped 0 bases and J dropped 0 bases, with 2 bases sitting between them. CDR1 and CDR2 from the germline V gene are LGHDT and YNNKEL (reference sequence). The CDR3 is made up of 13 amino acids. The CDR3 sequence is CASSQEMNTEAFF. The CDR3 DNA reads TGTGCCAGCAGCCAAGAAATGAACACTGAAGCTTTCTTT.

This rearrangement joins TRBV29-1 to TRBJ1-2; D not resolved. CDR1 SQVTM and CDR2 ANQGSEA come from the germline V gene. The CDR3 covers 11 residues. Trimming cost V 7 bases and J 7 bases, with 13 bases left between them. The CDR3 bases are TGCAGCGCCGAGGGTAGGGTTGGCTACACCTTC. As protein: CSAEGRVGYTF.

The chain has TRBV2 and TRBJ2-5, with D perhaps TRBD1 (8 bases). Germline V gives CDR1 SNHLY, CDR2 FYNNEI. V was clipped by 3 bases and J by 2 bases, with 16 bases between them. This CDR3 region has 16 residues. CDR3 region: CASSDFGQGGQETQYF. For the CDR3, the DNA is TGTGCCAGCAGTGACTTCGGACAGGGAGGGCAAGAGACCCAGTACTTC.

The chain is built from TRBV15 and TRBJ2-3, with D perhaps matching TRBD2 (5 bases). The CDR3 spans 16 residues. Trimming took off 0 bases at V and 0 bases at J, with 10 bases between the two ends. Germline assignment: CDR1 LNHNV and CDR2 YYDKDF (reference sequence). The CDR3 DNA follows: TGTGCCACCAGCAGAGATATGATAGCGAGCACAGATACGCAGTATTTT. Protein: CATSRDMIASTDTQYF.

This chain links TRBV3-1 (or the pseudogene TRBV3-2) with TRBJ2-1, with no clear D. The germline V and J ends were trimmed by 4 bases and 4 bases, with 14 bases remaining between them. The germline gives CDR1 LGHDT, CDR2 YNNKEL (reference sequence). This CDR3 spans 15 amino acids. CDR3 amino acids: CASSPPSAQYNEQFF. The DNA of the CDR3 is TGTGCCAGCAGCCCCCCCTCTGCTCAATACAATGAGCAGTTCTTC.

This chain connects TRBV2 to TRBJ2-3, with D perhaps TRBD2 (6 bases). The CDR3 spans 22 residues. Between the trimmed V and J ends, which lost 6 bases and 3 bases, there was a span of 37 bases. The V gene's germline CDR1 is SNHLY and CDR2 FYNNEI. The CDR3, as DNA: TGTGCCAGCAGGGATTTGAGGACTACTCGTATATCTCGACAGTTACAGACAGATACGCAGTATTTT. It yields the protein CASRDLRTTRISRQLQTDTQYF.

This clone was counted between two and nine times. The chain joins TRBV10-3 to TRBJ1-1, with TRBD1 as a possible D gene (6 bases). The CDR3 spans 14 residues. The V end lost 8 bases, the J end lost 1 base, and 14 bases lay between the germline ends. CDR1 ENHRY and CDR2 SYGVKD come from the germline V gene. The CDR3 DNA sequence: TGTGCCATCCGTCTGGGGGCCGGGAACACTGAAGCTTTCTTT. Protein product: CAIRLGAGNTEAFF.

This chain uses TRBV12-3 or TRBV12-4 with TRBJ1-1, with D possibly being TRBD1 (5 bases). V was trimmed by 3 bases and J by 8 bases, leaving 10 bases between them. This CDR3 has 12 amino acids. The CDR3 is CASSFPTGEAFF. The CDR3 nucleotides are TGTGCCAGCAGTTTTCCAACAGGAGAAGCTTTCTTT.

V gene TRBV10-3 combines with J gene TRBJ1-2; D is perhaps TRBD1 (6 bases). The CDR3 runs to 15 residues. Between the trimmed V and J ends, which lost 5 bases and 5 bases, there was a span of 18 bases. Germline V lookup: CDR1 ENHRY, CDR2 SYGVKD. The CDR3 loop reads CAISPEGDRLYGYTF. CDR3 in DNA: TGTGCCATCAGTCCAGAGGGGGACCGGTTATATGGCTACACCTTC.

This clone has more than one count but fewer than ten. The chain joins TRBV30 to TRBJ2-1; D is unclear. V dropped 3 bases and J dropped 4 bases, with 7 bases sitting between them. CDR1 and CDR2 from the germline V gene are GTSNPN and SVGIG (reference sequence). This CDR3 is built from 12 residues. CDR3 bases: TGTGCCTGGAGAAAGCCTTACAATGAGCAGTTCTTC. Amino acids: CAWRKPYNEQFF.

The rearrangement joins TRBV7-8 to TRBJ1-3; TRBD1 is a possible D gene (6 bases). V was trimmed by 1 base and J by 4 bases, leaving 11 bases between them. This CDR3 has 15 amino acids. Germline V gene lookup returns CDR1 SGHVS and CDR2 FQNEAQ. For the CDR3, the DNA is TGTGCCAGCAGCTTAGTGGGGGGCGAAGGAAACACCATATATTTT. Translation gives CASSLVGGEGNTIYF.

As DNA, the CDR3 is TGCGCCAGCAGCGGGGGACTAGCGGGAGTACAGACCCAGTACTTC. Its translation is CASSGGLAGVQTQYF. The chain is built from TRBV5-1 and TRBJ2-5; 14 bases align to TRBD2. V shed 4 bases and J 6 bases; nucleotides not matched to a gene: 5. Looked up from germline, CDR1 is SGHRS and CDR2 is YFSETQ. This CDR3 spans 15 amino acids. The whole variable domain, remainder taken from reference TRBV5-1 and TRBJ2-5, is KAGVTQTPRYLIKTRGQQVTLSCSPISGHRSVSWYQQTPGQGLQFLFEYFSETQRNKGNFPGRFSGRQFSNSRSEMNVSTLELGDSALYLCASSGGLAGVQTQYFGPGTRLLVL.

This chain uses TRBV6-5 with TRBJ1-1; possibly TRBD1 for D (5 bases). V was pared by 6 bases and J by 10 bases, with 21 bases between. This CDR3 has 14 residues. CDR1 and CDR2 from the germline V gene are MNHEY and SVGAGI. The CDR3 DNA follows: TGTGCCAGCAGCCAAAGAAGGGGTAGGGGCGGAGCTTTCTTT. Protein: CASSQRRGRGGAFF.

V and J are TRBV6-5 and TRBJ1-5; D unclear. Trimming removed 2 bases at V and 9 bases at J, with 11 bases between. The CDR3 runs to 13 residues. CDR1 and CDR2 from the germline V gene are MNHEY and SVGAGI. The CDR3 coding sequence is TGTGCCAGCAGTTACAGGGAGGGTCGGCCCCAGCATTTT. This sequence encodes CASSYREGRPQHF.

The rearrangement joins TRBV9 to TRBJ2-1; 8 bases align to TRBD2. This CDR3 region has 15 residues. J lost 6 bases, V lost 0 bases, and 5 bases had no gene match. CDR1 and CDR2 (germline): SGDLS, YYNGEE. The CDR3 DNA reads as TGTGCCAGCAGCGTAGGTTCCGGGGGGGCCAATGAGCAGTTCTTC. Its translation is CASSVGSGGANEQFF.

The chain recombines TRBV18 with TRBJ2-1, with TRBD2 matching over 9 bases. V gave up 4 bases and J gave up 4 bases; unmatched junction bases: 5. Germline CDR1 and CDR2: KGHSH and LQKENI. The CDR3 covers 15 residues. The CDR3 loop is CASSLIAGDYNEQFF. CDR3 nucleotide sequence: TGTGCCAGCTCACTCATAGCGGGAGATTACAATGAGCAGTTCTTC.

The table lists this clone with a count of one. The chain recombines TRBV7-8 with TRBJ2-6, with D unresolved. The CDR3 is 12 residues long. CDR1 and CDR2 from the germline V gene are SGHVS and FQNEAQ. The ends were cut back, 5 bases at V and 6 bases at J, with 5 bases in the middle. In DNA, the CDR3 is TGTGCCAGCAGCCCCGCGGCCAACGTCCTGACTTTC. Translating it yields CASSPAANVLTF.

The chain is built from TRBV7-6 and TRBJ2-2; 8 positions agree with TRBD1. CDR3 length equals 15 residues. Germline loops: CDR1 SGHVS, CDR2 FNYEAQ. The trim removed 2 bases at V and 7 bases at J, leaving 6 bases unmatched. Here the CDR3 reads CASSLSPGGIGELFF. The CDR3 DNA sequence: TGTGCCAGCAGCTTATCTCCAGGGGGCATCGGGGAGCTGTTTTTT.

V usage is TRBV10-3 and J usage is TRBJ2-7; D unresolved. The germline gives CDR1 ENHRY, CDR2 SYGVKD. The V and J ends lost 0 bases and 6 bases respectively, with 3 bases between them. This CDR3 has 11 amino acids. CDR3 in amino acids: CAISESREQYF. CDR3 nucleotides: TGTGCCATCAGTGAGTCGCGCGAGCAGTACTTC.